This is a list of T cell receptor beta chains from one sample in a study of beta chain features in type 1 diabetes. Data came from immunoSEQ multiplex PCR; TCRdb stores just in-frame clones and leaves some out. The sample records hundreds of thousands of clones, around a sixth being singletons. The sample comprised naive CD4+ T cells from blood. The receptors derive from a man between 18 and 35 years old in good health. Both conserved end residues are part of each CDR3. D genes are given only for firm matches. Clone size appears in some rows only: once, few, many, or a class for an expanded clone.

j_call v_call clone_size d_call cdr3_aa cdr3_nt
TRBJ1-2 TRBV7-2 - - CASSLVVRGEGYTF TGTGCCAGCAGCTTAGTTGTTCGGGGGGAAGGCTACACCTTC
TRBJ2-3 TRBV6-4 - TRBD2 CASSARGGGSRTSTDTQYF TGTGCCAGCAGTGCCCGCGGAGGCGGGAGCCGGACTAGCACAGATACGCAGTATTTT
TRBJ2-3 TRBV7-9 few TRBD2 CASSFVAGRTDTQYF TGTGCCAGCAGCTTCGTAGCGGGACGCACAGATACGCAGTATTTT
TRBJ2-5 TRBV10-3 - - CAISESRISTETQYF TGTGCCATCAGTGAGTCGAGGATCTCTACGGAGACCCAGTACTTC
TRBJ2-5 TRBV9 - TRBD2 CASSLAGTRRETQYF TGTGCCAGCAGCCTTGCCGGGACTAGGAGAGAGACCCAGTACTTC
TRBJ2-5 TRBV10-3 - TRBD1 CAISVKQGAQYF TGTGCCATCAGTGTAAAGCAGGGGGCCCAGTACTTC
TRBJ2-7 TRBV27 - TRBD1 CASSLPQGDEQYF TGTGCCAGCAGTTTACCGCAGGGGGACGAGCAGTACTTC
TRBJ1-1 TRBV7-9 few TRBD1 CASSFIGQGAKVPEAFF TGTGCCAGCAGCTTTATAGGACAGGGGGCGAAGGTCCCTGAAGCTTTCTTT
TRBJ2-2 TRBV7-9 - - CASSFGRATNTGELFF TGTGCCAGCAGCTTTGGCAGGGCCACGAACACCGGGGAGCTGTTTTTT
TRBJ1-5 TRBV7-2 - - CASSLAGTGGNQPQHF TGTGCCAGCAGCTTAGCTGGGACGGGGGGCAATCAGCCCCAGCATTTT
TRBJ2-1 TRBV5-1 - - CASSLDISTYNEQFF TGCGCCAGCAGCTTGGACATTAGCACATACAATGAGCAGTTCTTC
TRBJ1-3 TRBV7-9 - - CASSLILGNTIYF TGTGCCAGCAGCTTAATTCTGGGAAACACCATATATTTT
TRBJ2-5 TRBV12-5 few - CASGPPRGETQYF TGTGCTAGTGGTCCCCCTCGGGGGGAGACCCAGTACTTC
TRBJ2-3 TRBV9 - TRBD2 CASSPRTSGGTDTQYF TGTGCCAGCAGCCCCAGGACTAGCGGGGGCACAGATACGCAGTATTTT
TRBJ2-2 TRBV7-9 many TRBD2 CASSFGLAGTGELFF TGTGCCAGCAGCTTCGGACTAGCGGGGACCGGGGAGCTGTTTTTT
TRBJ2-7 TRBV5-6 - - CASSRDRLDWGLLREQYF TGTGCCAGCAGCAGGGACCGCCTCGACTGGGGTTTGTTACGCGAGCAGTACTTC
TRBJ2-7 TRBV9 - - CASSVGGQGIIEQYF TGTGCCAGCAGCGTAGGCGGGCAGGGGATTATCGAGCAGTACTTC
TRBJ2-5 TRBV10-3 few - CAIRGPLGGTQYF TGTGCCATCAGGGGACCCCTAGGGGGGACCCAGTACTTC
TRBJ2-6 TRBV5-1 few - CASSLDLQSVLTF TGCGCCAGCAGCTTGGATCTGCAGTCAGTCCTGACTTTC
TRBJ1-6 TRBV7-9 few - CASSPPGAYSPLHF TGTGCCAGCAGTCCCCCGGGGGCGTATTCACCCCTCCACTTT
TRBJ1-1 TRBV28 few - CASSLPAGAPKGTEAFF TGTGCCAGCAGTTTGCCGGCAGGCGCCCCGAAGGGCACTGAAGCTTTCTTT
TRBJ2-2 TRBV12-5 - - CAPRGRPRSTGELFF TGTGCTCCGAGGGGTAGACCAAGGAGCACCGGGGAGCTGTTTTTT
TRBJ2-7 TRBV10-3 - - CAISESGTNSGEQYF TGTGCCATCAGTGAGTCCGGGACCAACTCCGGCGAGCAGTACTTC
TRBJ1-2 TRBV18 - TRBD1 CASSLQGSYGYTF TGTGCCAGCTCACTACAGGGGAGCTATGGCTACACCTTC
TRBJ2-7 TRBV7-8 - TRBD1 CASKDRLVTYEQYF TGTGCCAGCAAGGACAGGCTAGTAACCTACGAGCAGTACTTC
TRBJ1-1 TRBV5-1 few - CASSLEYLGYTEAFF TGCGCCAGCAGCTTGGAATACCTCGGGTACACTGAAGCTTTCTTT
TRBJ2-1 TRBV7-2 few TRBD1 CASSLGGGIEQFF TGTGCCAGCAGCTTAGGAGGGGGCATTGAGCAGTTCTTC
TRBJ1-1 TRBV6-1 - - CASSSRRGNTEAFF TGTGCCAGCAGTTCACGAAGAGGGAACACTGAAGCTTTCTTT
TRBJ2-7 TRBV7-2 - TRBD2 CASRPGGTYEQYF TGTGCCAGCAGGCCCGGGGGGACTTACGAGCAGTACTTC
TRBJ1-2 TRBV27 - TRBD1 CASRGQGADGYTF TGTGCCAGCAGAGGACAGGGGGCGGATGGCTACACCTTC
TRBJ2-1 TRBV19 few - CASSIAGGEQFF TGTGCCAGTAGTATAGCTGGGGGTGAGCAGTTCTTC
TRBJ2-1 TRBV4-1 - - CASSPAVGSPLSYNEQFF TGCGCCAGCAGCCCTGCCGTAGGGAGCCCGTTATCCTACAATGAGCAGTTCTTC
TRBJ2-5 TRBV7-8 - TRBD2 CASIGRGNSGRIGETQYF TGTGCCAGCATTGGAAGGGGTAATAGCGGGAGGATAGGAGAGACCCAGTACTTC
TRBJ2-2 TRBV4-3 few - CASSQDRQATGELFF TGCGCCAGCAGCCAAGACCGACAGGCCACCGGGGAGCTGTTTTTT
TRBJ2-2 TRBV7-9 few TRBD1 CASSLAGTGGTGELFF TGTGCCAGCAGCTTAGCAGGGACAGGGGGCACCGGGGAGCTGTTTTTT
TRBJ2-4 TRBV5-6 - - CASSMTMGSQYF TGTGCCAGCAGCATGACAATGGGCAGTCAGTACTTC
TRBJ1-1 TRBV7-9 few TRBD1 CASSFNRDSTEAFF TGTGCCAGCAGCTTTAACCGGGACAGCACTGAAGCTTTCTTT
TRBJ1-2 TRBV6-1 - TRBD1 CASSEGGTGDSYGYTF TGTGCCAGCAGTGAAGGAGGGACAGGGGATTCCTATGGCTACACCTTC
TRBJ2-3 TRBV7-9 - TRBD1 CASSPRQGRTDTQYF TGTGCCAGCAGCCCCCGACAGGGTCGCACAGATACGCAGTATTTT
TRBJ1-2 TRBV11-2 few - CASSRRDFDGYTF TGTGCCAGCAGCCGCAGGGATTTTGATGGCTACACCTTC
TRBJ2-2 TRBV20-1 - - CSARVPQGLFF TGCAGTGCTAGAGTACCACAGGGACTGTTTTTT